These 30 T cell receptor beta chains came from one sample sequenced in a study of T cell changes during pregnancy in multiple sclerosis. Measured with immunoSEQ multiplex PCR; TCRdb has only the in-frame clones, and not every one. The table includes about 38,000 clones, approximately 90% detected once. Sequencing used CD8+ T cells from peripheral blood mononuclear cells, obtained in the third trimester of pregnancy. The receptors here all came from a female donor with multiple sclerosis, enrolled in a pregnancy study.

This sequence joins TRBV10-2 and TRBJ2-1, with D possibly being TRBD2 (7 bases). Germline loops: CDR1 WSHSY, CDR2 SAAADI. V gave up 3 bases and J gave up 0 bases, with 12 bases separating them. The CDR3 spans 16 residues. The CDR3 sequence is CASSDPGGSSYNEQFF. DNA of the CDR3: TGCGCCAGCAGTGACCCGGGGGGCAGCTCCTACAATGAGCAGTTCTTC.

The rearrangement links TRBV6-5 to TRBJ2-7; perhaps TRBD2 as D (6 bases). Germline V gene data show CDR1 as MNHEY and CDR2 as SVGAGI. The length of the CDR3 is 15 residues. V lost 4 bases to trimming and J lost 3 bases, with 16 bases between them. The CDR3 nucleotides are TGTGCCAGCAGTTGGCCACAGGCGGGGTTCTACGAGCAGTACTTC. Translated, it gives CASSWPQAGFYEQYF.

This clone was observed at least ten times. As DNA, the CDR3 is TGCGCCAGCAGCCAAGCCAGGGGGTCCCAAGAGACCCAGTACTTC. Its protein product is CASSQARGSQETQYF. The chain recombines TRBV4-3 with TRBJ2-5; 7 bases fit TRBD1. Germline V lookup: CDR1 LGHNA, CDR2 YSLEER. Losses at the gene ends were 1 base for V and 1 base for J; bases not matched to a gene: 3. The length of the CDR3 is 15 residues.

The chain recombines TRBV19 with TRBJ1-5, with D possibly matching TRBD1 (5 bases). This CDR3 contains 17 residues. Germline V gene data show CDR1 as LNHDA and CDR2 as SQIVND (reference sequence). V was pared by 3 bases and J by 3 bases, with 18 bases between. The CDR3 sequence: CASSIWGLRVDNQPQHF. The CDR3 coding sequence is TGTGCCAGTAGTATCTGGGGCCTCAGGGTGGACAATCAGCCCCAGCATTTT.

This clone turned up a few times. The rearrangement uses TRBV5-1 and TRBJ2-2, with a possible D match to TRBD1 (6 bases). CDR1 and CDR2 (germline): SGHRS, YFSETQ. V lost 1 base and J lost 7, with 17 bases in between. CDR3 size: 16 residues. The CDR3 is CASSLTTGSDGGELFF. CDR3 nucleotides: TGCGCCAGCAGCTTGACGACAGGATCCGACGGCGGGGAGCTGTTTTTT.

The CDR3 nucleotides read TGTGCCAGCAGCATATTGCCAGGGATGAACACTGAAGCTTTCTTT. Translating it yields CASSILPGMNTEAFF. The J gene is TRBJ1-1, the V gene TRBV11-1, with D perhaps matching TRBD1 (5 bases). Between the trimmed V and J ends, which lost 5 bases and 0 bases, there was a span of 13 bases. The CDR3 contains 15 residues. Per germline, CDR1 SGHAT and CDR2 FQDESV (reference sequence). Full variable domain (remainder filled in from reference TRBV11-1 and TRBJ1-1): EAEVAQSPRYKITEKSQAVAFWCDPISGHATLYWYRQILGQGPELLVQFQDESVVDDSQLPKDRFSAERLKGVDSTLKIQPAELGDSAMYLCASSILPGMNTEAFFGQGTRLTVV.

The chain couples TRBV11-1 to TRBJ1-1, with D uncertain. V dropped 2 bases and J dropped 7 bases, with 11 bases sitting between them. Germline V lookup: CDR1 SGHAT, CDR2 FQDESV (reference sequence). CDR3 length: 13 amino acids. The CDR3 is CASSLSGFGEAFF. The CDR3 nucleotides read TGTGCCAGCAGCTTATCGGGGTTCGGTGAAGCTTTCTTT. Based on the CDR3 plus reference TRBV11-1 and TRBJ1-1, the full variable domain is EAEVAQSPRYKITEKSQAVAFWCDPISGHATLYWYRQILGQGPELLVQFQDESVVDDSQLPKDRFSAERLKGVDSTLKIQPAELGDSAMYLCASSLSGFGEAFFGQGTRLTVV.

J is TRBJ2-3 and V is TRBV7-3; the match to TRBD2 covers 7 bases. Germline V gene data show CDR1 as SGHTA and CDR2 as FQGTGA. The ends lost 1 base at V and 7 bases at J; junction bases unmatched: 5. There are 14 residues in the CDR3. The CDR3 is CASSLMEGLNTQYF. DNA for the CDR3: TGTGCCAGCAGCTTAATGGAGGGACTAAATACGCAGTATTTT.

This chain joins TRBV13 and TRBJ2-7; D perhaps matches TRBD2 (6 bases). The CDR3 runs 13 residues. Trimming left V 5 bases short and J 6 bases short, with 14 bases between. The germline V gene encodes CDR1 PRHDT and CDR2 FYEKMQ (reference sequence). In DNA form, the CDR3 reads TGTGCCAGCAGCGGGGGAGGCCCAACCGAGCAGTACTTC. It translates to CASSGGGPTEQYF.

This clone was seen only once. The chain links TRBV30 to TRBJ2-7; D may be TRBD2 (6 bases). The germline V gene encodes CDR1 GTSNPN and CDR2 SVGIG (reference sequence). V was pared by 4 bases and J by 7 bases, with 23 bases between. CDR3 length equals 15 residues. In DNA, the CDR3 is TGTGCCTGGACTGCCCCCCAGGCAGGACTAAGGGAGCAGTACTTC. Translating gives CAWTAPQAGLREQYF.

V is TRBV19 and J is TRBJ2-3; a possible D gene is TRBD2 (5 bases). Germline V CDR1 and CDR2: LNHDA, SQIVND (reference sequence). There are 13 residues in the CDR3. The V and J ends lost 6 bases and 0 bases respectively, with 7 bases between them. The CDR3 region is CASRDWSTDTQYF. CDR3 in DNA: TGTGCCAGTAGGGACTGGAGCACAGATACGCAGTATTTT.

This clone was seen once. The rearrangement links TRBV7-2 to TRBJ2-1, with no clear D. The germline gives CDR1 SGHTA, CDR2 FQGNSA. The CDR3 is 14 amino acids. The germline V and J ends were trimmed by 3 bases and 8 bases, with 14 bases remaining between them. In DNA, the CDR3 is TGTGCCAGCAGCTTTCTGTGGGCGCGCGATGAGCAGTTCTTC. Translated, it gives CASSFLWARDEQFF.

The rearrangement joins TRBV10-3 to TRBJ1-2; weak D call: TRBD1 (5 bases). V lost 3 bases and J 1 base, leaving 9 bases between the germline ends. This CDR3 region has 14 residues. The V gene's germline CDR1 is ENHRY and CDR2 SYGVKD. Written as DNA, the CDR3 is TGTGCCATCAGTGAAGGACATATTAACTATGGCTACACCTTC. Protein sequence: CAISEGHINYGYTF.

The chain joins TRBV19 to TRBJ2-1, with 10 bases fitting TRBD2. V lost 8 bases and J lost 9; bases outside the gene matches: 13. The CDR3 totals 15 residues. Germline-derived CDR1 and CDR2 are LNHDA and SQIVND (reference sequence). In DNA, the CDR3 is TGTGCCAGTCGATTGTTCAGCGGGGGGGCCGGTGAGCAGTTCTTC. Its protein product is CASRLFSGGAGEQFF.

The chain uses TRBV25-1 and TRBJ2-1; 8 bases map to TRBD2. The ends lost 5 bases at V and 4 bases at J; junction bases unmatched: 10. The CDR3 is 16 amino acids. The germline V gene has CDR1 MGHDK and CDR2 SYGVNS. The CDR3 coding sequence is TGTGCCAGCAGTCCCCGGGGGGGCCGCATTTACAATGAGCAGTTCTTC. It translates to CASSPRGGRIYNEQFF.

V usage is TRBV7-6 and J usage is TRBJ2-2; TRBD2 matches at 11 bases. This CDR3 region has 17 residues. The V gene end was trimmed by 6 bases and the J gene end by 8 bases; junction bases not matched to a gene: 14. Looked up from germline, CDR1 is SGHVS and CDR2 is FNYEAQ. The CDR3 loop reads CASRDFPGLAEIGELFF. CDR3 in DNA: TGTGCCAGCAGGGATTTTCCGGGACTAGCGGAGATAGGGGAGCTGTTTTTT.

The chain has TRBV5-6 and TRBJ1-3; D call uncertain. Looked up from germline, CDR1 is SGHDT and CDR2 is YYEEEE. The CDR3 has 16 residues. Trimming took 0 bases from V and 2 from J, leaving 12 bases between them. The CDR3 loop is CASSLALSGAGNTIYF. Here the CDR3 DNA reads TGTGCCAGCAGCTTGGCCTTATCCGGGGCTGGAAACACCATATATTTT.

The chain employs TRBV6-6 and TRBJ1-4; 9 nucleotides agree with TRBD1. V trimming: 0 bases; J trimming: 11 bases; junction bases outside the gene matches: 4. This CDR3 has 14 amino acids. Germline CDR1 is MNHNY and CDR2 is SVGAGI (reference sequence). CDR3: CASSYSQGQGKLFF. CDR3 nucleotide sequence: TGTGCCAGCAGTTACTCCCAAGGACAGGGGAAACTGTTTTTT.

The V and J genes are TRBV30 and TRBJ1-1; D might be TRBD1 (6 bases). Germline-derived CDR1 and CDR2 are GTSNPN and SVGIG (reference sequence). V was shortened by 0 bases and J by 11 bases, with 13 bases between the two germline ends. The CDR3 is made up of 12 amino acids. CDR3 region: CAWSVGGADAFF. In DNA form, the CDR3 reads TGTGCCTGGAGTGTGGGGGGGGCGGATGCTTTCTTT.

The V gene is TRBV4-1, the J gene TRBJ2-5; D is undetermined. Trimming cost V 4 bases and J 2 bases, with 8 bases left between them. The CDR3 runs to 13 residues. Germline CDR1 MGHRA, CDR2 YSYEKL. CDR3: CASSRRLQETQYF. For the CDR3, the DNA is TGCGCCAGCAGCCGACGACTGCAAGAGACCCAGTACTTC.

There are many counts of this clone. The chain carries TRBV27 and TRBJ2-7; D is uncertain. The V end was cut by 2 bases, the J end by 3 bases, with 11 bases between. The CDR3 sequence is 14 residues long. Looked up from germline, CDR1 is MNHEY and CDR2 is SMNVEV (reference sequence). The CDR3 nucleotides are TGTGCCAGCAGTTTACGGCGGAGTAACTACGAGCAGTACTTC. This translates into CASSLRRSNYEQYF.

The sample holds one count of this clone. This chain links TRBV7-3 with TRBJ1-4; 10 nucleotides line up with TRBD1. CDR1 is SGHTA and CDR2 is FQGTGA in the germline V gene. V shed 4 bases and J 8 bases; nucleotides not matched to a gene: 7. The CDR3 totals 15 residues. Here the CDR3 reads CASSSTGGAGEKLFF. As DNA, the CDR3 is TGTGCCAGCAGCTCGACAGGGGGCGCAGGGGAAAAACTGTTTTTT.

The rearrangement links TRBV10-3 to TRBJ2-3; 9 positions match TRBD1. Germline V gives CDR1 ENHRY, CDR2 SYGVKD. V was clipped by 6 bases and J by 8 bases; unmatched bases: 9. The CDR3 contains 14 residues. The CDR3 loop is CAISYRQGEGTQYF. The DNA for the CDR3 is TGTGCCATCAGCTACCGACAGGGGGAGGGTACGCAGTATTTT.

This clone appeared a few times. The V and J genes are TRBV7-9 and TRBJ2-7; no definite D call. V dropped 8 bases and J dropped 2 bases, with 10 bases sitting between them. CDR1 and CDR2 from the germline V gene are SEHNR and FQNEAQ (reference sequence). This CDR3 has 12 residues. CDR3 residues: CASWPLTYEQYF. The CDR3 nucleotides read TGTGCCAGCTGGCCCCTTACCTACGAGCAGTACTTC.

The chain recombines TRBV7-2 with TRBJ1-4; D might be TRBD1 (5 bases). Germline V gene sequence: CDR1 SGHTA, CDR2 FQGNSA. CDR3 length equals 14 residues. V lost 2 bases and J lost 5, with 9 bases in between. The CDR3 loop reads CASSLYSGNEKLFF. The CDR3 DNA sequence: TGTGCCAGCAGCTTATATTCAGGGAATGAAAAACTGTTTTTT.

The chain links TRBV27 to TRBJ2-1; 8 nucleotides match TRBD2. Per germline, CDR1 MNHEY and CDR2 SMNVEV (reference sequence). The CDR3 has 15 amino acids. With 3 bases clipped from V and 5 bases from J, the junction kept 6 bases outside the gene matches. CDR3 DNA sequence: TGTGCCAGCAGTTTTGGGCGGGGGGCCAACAATGAGCAGTTCTTC. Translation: CASSFGRGANNEQFF.

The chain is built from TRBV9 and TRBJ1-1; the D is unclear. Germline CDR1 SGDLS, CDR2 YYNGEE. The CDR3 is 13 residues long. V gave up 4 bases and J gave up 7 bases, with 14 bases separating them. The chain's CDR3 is CASSPSQFLEAFF. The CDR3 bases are TGTGCCAGCAGCCCTTCTCAGTTCCTTGAAGCTTTCTTT.

The CDR3 DNA follows: TGCGCCAGCAGCCAAGCGGGAGGTTACTACGAGCAGTACTTC. Amino acid sequence: CASSQAGGYYEQYF. This sequence joins TRBV4-1 and TRBJ2-7; 7 bases align to TRBD2. The J segment lost 3 bases and the V segment lost 1 base, leaving 3 bases of the junction unmatched. This CDR3 is 14 amino acids long. Per germline, CDR1 MGHRA and CDR2 YSYEKL.

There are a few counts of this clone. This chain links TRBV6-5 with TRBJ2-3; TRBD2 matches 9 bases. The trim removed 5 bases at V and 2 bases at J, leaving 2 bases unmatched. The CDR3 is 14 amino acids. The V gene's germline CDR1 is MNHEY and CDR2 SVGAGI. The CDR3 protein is CASSSGGPTDTQYF. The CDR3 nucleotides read TGTGCCAGCAGTAGCGGGGGGCCCACAGATACGCAGTATTTT.

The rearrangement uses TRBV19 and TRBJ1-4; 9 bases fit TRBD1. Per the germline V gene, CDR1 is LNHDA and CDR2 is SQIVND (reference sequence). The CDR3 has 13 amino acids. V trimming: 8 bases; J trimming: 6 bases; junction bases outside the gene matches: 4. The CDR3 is CASRGQGYEKLFF. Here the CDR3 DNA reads TGTGCCAGTCGGGGACAGGGTTATGAAAAACTGTTTTTT.